Shown below are 4 T cell receptor beta chains from a single sample sequenced in a study of CD8 T cells in ankylosing spondylitis. Broader study findings: Blood of patients with ankylosing spondylitis appeared to be characterized by a TCR beta motif of eight highly homologous variants.

Their cognate antigens are unknown. TCRdb reprocessed the 5' RACE reads via MiXCR and lists one record per CDR3 protein. This table holds fewer than 450,000 distinct CDR3 sequences, roughly 17% found once. Sequenced input: blood, either unsorted or a sorted T cell fraction (not recorded which). The receptors derive from a male donor with ankylosing spondylitis.

This clonotype showed up many times. V and J are TRBV5-1 and TRBJ2-1; 8 bases are shared with TRBD2. V trimming: 1 base; J trimming: 0 bases; junction bases outside the gene matches: 6. The CDR3 has 17 amino acids. Germline-derived CDR1 and CDR2 are SGHRS and YFSETQ. CDR3 sequence (DNA): TGCGCCAGCAGCTTGTATCTAGCGGGTACCTCCTACAATGAGCAGTTCTTC. Translated: CASSLYLAGTSYNEQFF.

The chain carries TRBV6-6 and TRBJ1-2, with no clear D. V lost 0 bases to trimming and J lost 6 bases, with 8 bases between them. The CDR3 is made up of 13 amino acids. Germline lookup yields CDR1 MNHNY and CDR2 SVGAGI (reference sequence). CDR3 nucleotide sequence: TGTGCCAGCAGTTACTCCCAGGTTGATGGCTACACCTTC. Translating gives CASSYSQVDGYTF.

This chain links TRBV28 with TRBJ2-3; no clear D gene. The CDR3 has 12 residues. Germline V CDR1 and CDR2: MDHEN, SYDVKM. V was shortened by 7 bases and J by 1 base, with 6 bases between the two germline ends. CDR3 protein: CASTPGTDTQYF. In nucleotides, the CDR3 is TGTGCCAGCACTCCAGGCACAGATACGCAGTATTTT.

The V gene is TRBV3-1, the J gene TRBJ2-1; weak D call: TRBD2 (5 bases). Germline CDR1 reads LGHDT; CDR2 reads YNNKEL (reference sequence). V was pared by 3 bases and J by 8 bases, with 23 bases between. The CDR3 contains 17 residues. The CDR3 sequence: CASSQASMRAPRDEQFF. CDR3 nucleotide sequence: TGTGCCAGCAGCCAGGCCTCCATGAGGGCGCCTCGGGATGAGCAGTTCTTC.